This T cell receptor (beta chain) was captured by sequencing in a study of early T cells in non-severe SARS-CoV-2 infection. About the research overall: Whole-blood bulk RNA, unsorted, was sequenced, and chains were unpaired. Overall study findings and caveats: Reliance on VDJdb matching favored anti-spike CD8 responses; private and CD4 specificities were missed.

Attachment of unique molecular identifiers to individual cDNA molecules was performed. TCRdb itself ran the 5' RACE reads through MiXCR, one entry per CDR3 protein. Of about 44,000 distinct CDR3 sequences listed, 5.5% to 7.5% are singletons. This clonotype appeared many times. Its antigen is not identified. Deletions cut 5 bases from V and 10 bases from J, with 17 bases between. The CDR3 sequence is 13 residues long. The germline gives CDR1 MNHEY, CDR2 SMNVEV (reference sequence). The V gene is TRBV27, the J gene TRBJ1-1; D might be TRBD1 (5 bases). The sample comprised whole blood. The TCR originated in an adult who was a healthcare worker with PCR-confirmed SARS-CoV-2 infection or an uninfected control (not recorded which). The CDR3 spells CASSPTGALVAFF. The DNA for the CDR3 is TGTGCCAGCAGTCCCACAGGTGCCCTGGTAGCTTTCTTT.